The 18 T cell receptor beta chains below all came from one sample that was sequenced in a study of cytomegalovirus exposure and HLA in healthy donors (dated by TCRdb to about 2017). The library was obtained by the immunoSEQ multiplex PCR assay. A mixture of 60 forward primers for TCR Vbeta segments and 13 reverse primers for TCR Jbeta segments was used in the multiplex PCR. TCRdb provides this immuneACCESS table in a form limited to in-frame rearrangements. Some clones are lacking; in checked studies, under half of them reflect an unresolved V gene, and why the rest are absent is not known. This sample is represented by 60,000 to 75,000 clones; approximately 79% of them were singletons. The ten largest account for about 12% of the sample. The source material was PBMCs. These receptors were collected from a woman in her forties in good health and CMV-seropositive.

This sequence joins TRBV7-8 and TRBJ2-7; 7 bases fit TRBD2. The V segment lost 5 bases and the J segment 2 bases; nucleotides outside the gene matches: 6. The CDR3 is made up of 14 amino acids. CDR1 is SGHVS and CDR2 is FQNEAQ in the germline V gene. The CDR3 loop is CASSQQRGAYEQYF. CDR3 DNA: TGTGCCAGCAGCCAGCAGCGGGGAGCCTACGAGCAGTACTTC.

This clone has just one count. The CDR3 nucleotides are TGTGCCAGCAGACTCATAGACAGGGCAGGAAACACCATATATTTT. Translated: CASRLIDRAGNTIYF. The J gene is TRBJ1-3, the V gene TRBV11-2, with 7 positions matching TRBD1. The V gene's germline CDR1 is SGHAT and CDR2 FQNNGV. CDR3 length: 15 amino acids. J lost 4 bases, V lost 6 bases, and 9 bases had no gene match.

V gene TRBV30 combines with J gene TRBJ1-3; D unclear. The CDR3 length is 16 residues. The germline CDR1 and CDR2 sequences are GTSNPN and SVGIG (reference sequence). V lost 0 bases and J 0 bases, leaving 12 bases between the germline ends. CDR3 residues: CAWSVLGVFSGNTIYF. CDR3 nucleotides: TGTGCCTGGAGTGTACTGGGAGTATTCTCTGGAAACACCATATATTTT.

The chain is built from TRBV5-1 and TRBJ1-2; 9 bases fit TRBD1. V gave up 5 bases and J gave up 5 bases; unmatched junction bases: 7. Germline CDR1 SGHRS, CDR2 YFSETQ. This CDR3 is 14 amino acids long. DNA of the CDR3: TGCGCCAGCAGTTTCGGGGGACAGGGTTATGGCTACACCTTC. Its protein product is CASSFGGQGYGYTF.

The rearrangement joins TRBV7-9 to TRBJ2-7, with 7 positions matching TRBD2. The germline gives CDR1 SEHNR, CDR2 FQNEAQ (reference sequence). The CDR3 is 16 amino acids. After removal of 1 base from V and 2 bases from J, the junction contained 8 bases not matched to a gene. The CDR3 loop reads CASSLEWRGIPYEQYF. The CDR3, as DNA: TGTGCCAGCAGCTTAGAATGGCGGGGGATACCCTACGAGCAGTACTTC.

This clone is a singleton in its sample. V is TRBV18 and J is TRBJ2-1; TRBD2 aligns across 9 bases. The CDR3 covers 15 residues. From germline, CDR1 is KGHSH and CDR2 LQKENI. The V and J ends lost 3 bases and 2 bases, in that order; junction bases with no gene match: 2. This CDR3 reads CASSPGGGAYNEQFF. In DNA form, the CDR3 reads TGTGCCAGCTCACCCGGCGGGGGGGCCTACAATGAGCAGTTCTTC.

The V gene is TRBV5-4, the J gene TRBJ1-6; no clear D. CDR1 is SGHNT, CDR2 YYREEE, per germline (reference sequence). V lost 1 base and J 8 bases, leaving 13 bases between the germline ends. The CDR3 contains 15 residues. CDR3: CASSLIYGEDSPLHF. The CDR3 nucleotides read TGTGCCAGCAGCTTGATCTATGGGGAGGATTCACCCCTCCACTTT.

This sequence joins TRBV27 and TRBJ1-2; D may be TRBD1 (6 bases). V was clipped by 10 bases and J by 0 bases, with 12 bases between them. Germline CDR1 reads MNHEY; CDR2 reads SMNVEV (reference sequence). This CDR3 has 13 residues. The DNA of the CDR3 is TGTGCCACCCCGGACAGCCCTAACTATGGCTACACCTTC. It specifies CATPDSPNYGYTF.

The rearrangement uses TRBV11-2 and TRBJ1-1, with unresolved D. Looked up from germline, CDR1 is SGHAT and CDR2 is FQNNGV. The CDR3 spans 16 residues. V was trimmed by 1 base and J by 5 bases, leaving 17 bases between them. This CDR3 is CASSLASTDGLTEAFF. The CDR3 region has the DNA TGTGCCAGCAGCTTAGCATCAACAGACGGTCTTACTGAAGCTTTCTTT.

This chain connects TRBV5-4 to TRBJ2-5, with 12 bases that match TRBD1. Germline V CDR1 and CDR2: SGHNT, YYREEE (reference sequence). This CDR3 is built from 16 residues. V shed 5 bases and J 4 bases; nucleotides not matched to a gene: 9. Here the CDR3 DNA reads TGTGCCAGCAGTTCGGGAGGGACAGGGGGCGGAGAGACCCAGTACTTC. It yields the protein CASSSGGTGGGETQYF.

The chain combines TRBV29-1 with TRBJ1-2; the D gene is possibly TRBD1 (6 bases). The CDR3 has 13 residues. Trimming removed 3 bases at V and 4 bases at J, with 12 bases between. CDR1 and CDR2 (germline): SQVTM, ANQGSEA. This chain's CDR3 is CSVDDGTSYGYTF. CDR3 DNA sequence: TGCAGCGTTGATGACGGGACAAGCTATGGCTACACCTTC.

This clone was picked up one time. The gene calls are TRBV2 and TRBJ1-3, with D maybe TRBD1 (6 bases). The CDR3 covers 15 residues. V was trimmed by 8 bases and J by 0 bases, leaving 14 bases between them. Germline V gene data show CDR1 as SNHLY and CDR2 as FYNNEI. The CDR3 region has the DNA TGTGCCAGCGTCAGTCAGGGGCTCTCTGGAAACACCATATATTTT. Amino acids: CASVSQGLSGNTIYF. Full variable domain (missing parts from reference TRBV2 and TRBJ1-3): EPEVTQTPSHQVTQMGQEVILRCVPISNHLYFYWYRQILGQKVEFLVSFYNNEISEKSEIFDDQFSVERPDGSNFTLKIRSTKLEDSAMYFCASVSQGLSGNTIYFGEGSWLTVV.

The chain links TRBV12-5 to TRBJ1-6; 8 nucleotides match TRBD1. The J segment lost 7 bases and the V segment lost 6 bases, leaving 2 bases of the junction unmatched. CDR1 and CDR2 (germline): LGHNT, FRNRAP. The length of the CDR3 is 13 residues. The CDR3: CASGRDRNSPLHF. CDR3 bases: TGTGCTAGTGGCCGGGACAGGAATTCACCCCTCCACTTT.

The chain carries TRBV10-3 and TRBJ1-1; TRBD1 might be the D (6 bases). CDR1 is ENHRY, CDR2 SYGVKD, per germline. The CDR3 length is 14 residues. V lost 4 bases and J lost 5, with 14 bases in between. CDR3 protein: CAISAEPGATEAFF. Written as DNA, the CDR3 is TGTGCCATCAGTGCAGAACCAGGGGCAACTGAAGCTTTCTTT.

The chain employs TRBV11-2 and TRBJ2-7; 7 bases line up with TRBD1. The J segment lost 2 bases and the V segment lost 1 base, leaving 5 bases of the junction unmatched. Germline values: CDR1 SGHAT, CDR2 FQNNGV. The CDR3 has 15 amino acids. CDR3 residues: CASSLAPDRPYEQYF. The CDR3 DNA reads as TGTGCCAGCAGCTTAGCCCCGGACAGGCCCTACGAGCAGTACTTC.

The rearrangement joins TRBV21-1 to TRBJ1-2; TRBD1 was called by the table and not checked on the DNA. TRBV21-1 counts as a pseudogene. CDR3 length equals 15 residues. Here the CDR3 DNA reads TGTGCCAGCATCCGGGACAGGGGGTTCCACTATGGCTACACCTTC. It codes for CASIRDRGFHYGYTF.

Worth noting for this clone: Germline is not matched at one junction end, which may reflect a read error. As DNA, the CDR3 is TGTGCCAGCAATTACAGACAGGGCGGGAACAATCAGCCCCAGCATTTT. This codes for CASNYRQGGNNQPQHF. The rearrangement joins TRBV6-5 to TRBJ1-5, with 7 bases identical to TRBD1. The germline V gene encodes CDR1 MNHEY and CDR2 SVGAGI. This CDR3 has 16 amino acids.

V and J are TRBV5-1 and TRBJ1-3, with TRBD1 matching 8 bases. The CDR3 totals 15 residues. Unmatched junction bases numbered 3, after V lost 0 bases and J lost 4 bases. Germline loops: CDR1 SGHRS, CDR2 YFSETQ. The CDR3 sequence is CASSLAGGAGNTIYF. As DNA, the CDR3 is TGCGCCAGCAGCTTGGCAGGGGGCGCAGGAAACACCATATATTTT.